A selection of T cell receptor beta chains follows, all from one sample in a study of spatial heterogeneity in lung cancer. One entry per CDR3 protein, called by TCRdb with MiXCR from the 5' RACE reads. The sample consists of about 6,200 distinct CDR3 sequences, approximately 20% of them appearing once. This specimen consisted of normal lung tissue next to the tumor, obtained at surgery. All receptors derive from a male donor with early-stage non-small cell lung cancer. CDR3s include the opening cysteine and the closing phenylalanine or tryptophan. A D gene is named only where the DNA matches it firmly. Expanded clones are given a class, and other clones once, few, many or no size at all.

NA	TRBV27	NA	TRBJ2-7	CASSLGRGRQYF	TGTGCCAGCAGTTTGGGGCGGGGTCGGCAGTACTTC
medium-sized	TRBV28	NA	TRBJ1-5	CASSFAGTPFSGQPQHF	TGTGCCAGCAGTTTTGCCGGGACCCCCTTTTCGGGGCAGCCCCAGCATTTT
NA	TRBV28	NA	TRBJ2-7	CASKGPLEQYF	TGTGCCAGCAAGGGCCCTCTGGAGCAGTACTTC
few	TRBV6-6	NA	TRBJ2-5	CASTPGGRETQYF	TGTGCCAGCACCCCCGGGGGGCGGGAGACCCAGTACTTC
NA	TRBV7-8	NA	TRBJ1-1	CASRWGENTEAFF	TGTGCCAGCAGGTGGGGGGAGAACACTGAAGCTTTCTTT
few	TRBV28	NA	TRBJ2-5	CASSLPQPGQETQYF	TGTGCCAGCAGTTTACCGCAGCCGGGGCAAGAGACCCAGTACTTC
NA	TRBV5-1	NA	TRBJ2-5	CASSFEGFQETQYF	TGCGCCAGCAGCTTCGAAGGGTTCCAAGAGACCCAGTACTTC
NA	TRBV14	NA	TRBJ1-6	CASSQRGNSPLHF	TGTGCCAGCAGCCAACGGGGGAATTCACCCCTCCACTTT
medium-sized	TRBV7-9	NA	TRBJ2-2	CASSGGRVTGELFF	TGTGCCAGCAGCGGGGGCCGGGTGACCGGGGAGCTGTTTTTT
NA	TRBV28	NA	TRBJ1-5	CASSLAYPNQPQHF	TGTGCCAGCAGTTTGGCCTACCCCAATCAGCCCCAGCATTTT
NA	TRBV9	TRBD2	TRBJ2-2	CASSVDGSGRPGTGELFF	TGTGCCAGCAGCGTAGATGGTAGCGGGAGGCCGGGCACCGGGGAGCTGTTTTTT
few	TRBV28	TRBD2	TRBJ2-4	CASSLLAGGPGSKNIQYF	TGTGCCAGCAGTTTACTAGCGGGAGGGCCTGGTTCCAAAAACATTCAGTACTTC
NA	TRBV10-3	NA	TRBJ2-5	CAISESGSVETQYF	TGTGCCATCAGTGAAAGTGGTAGCGTGGAGACCCAGTACTTC
NA	TRBV3-1	TRBD2	TRBJ2-7	CASRLAGNYEQYF	TGTGCCAGCAGACTAGCGGGGAACTACGAGCAGTACTTC
medium-sized	TRBV20-1	TRBD2	TRBJ2-7	CSAYDPRGGLEQYF	TGCAGTGCTTATGACCCCCGGGGGGGCCTCGAGCAGTACTTC
NA	TRBV20-1	TRBD2	TRBJ2-1	CSARLAGANEQFF	TGCAGTGCTAGACTAGCGGGAGCCAATGAGCAGTTCTTC
few	TRBV27	NA	TRBJ2-3	CASSERSTDTQYF	TGTGCCAGCAGCGAGAGAAGCACAGATACGCAGTATTTT
NA	TRBV12-3/TRBV12-4	TRBD2	TRBJ2-5	CASNRDYGETQYF	TGTGCCAGCAATAGGGACTACGGAGAGACCCAGTACTTC
NA	TRBV20-1	TRBD1	TRBJ1-2	CSARDDALPDRTYGYTF	TGCAGTGCTAGAGATGACGCCCTTCCGGACAGGACTTATGGCTACACCTTC
NA	TRBV2	NA	TRBJ2-2	CASMSGANTGELFF	TGTGCCAGCATGTCGGGGGCGAACACCGGGGAGCTGTTTTTT
few	TRBV29-1	TRBD1	TRBJ1-5	CSVRTGSNQPQHF	TGCAGCGTGAGGACAGGGAGCAATCAGCCCCAGCATTTT
medium-sized	TRBV7-2	NA	TRBJ1-2	CASSSRTAGYTF	TGTGCCAGCAGCTCCCGGACGGCCGGCTACACCTTC
medium-sized	TRBV6-1	TRBD1	TRBJ2-4	CASDDSGTVNIIQYF	TGTGCCAGCGATGATTCCGGGACAGTAAATATCATTCAGTACTTC
once	TRBV29-1	TRBD1	TRBJ1-2	CSVLGQGSYGYTF	TGCAGCGTCCTAGGACAGGGGAGCTATGGCTACACCTTC
large	TRBV11-2	NA	TRBJ1-6	CASSLLSDVRNSPLHF	TGTGCCAGCAGCTTACTCTCAGATGTGAGGAATTCACCCCTCCACTTT
NA	TRBV27	TRBD2	TRBJ2-3	CASSLRGRAELRTDTQYF	TGTGCCAGCAGTTTACGCGGGAGGGCCGAGCTGCGCACAGATACGCAGTATTTT
few	TRBV4-3	NA	TRBJ2-7	CASSQDLRSSYEQYF	TGCGCCAGCAGCCAAGATCTCCGGAGCTCCTACGAGCAGTACTTC
NA	TRBV7-2	TRBD2	TRBJ2-3	CASSDSGTSAYTQYF	TGTGCCAGCAGCGACTCCGGGACTAGCGCCTATACGCAGTATTTT
many	TRBV18	NA	TRBJ2-5	CASSGWGNPGRETQYF	TGTGCCAGCTCGGGCTGGGGAAACCCTGGACGAGAGACCCAGTACTTC
NA	TRBV28	TRBD2	TRBJ2-5	CASSSPPGGGGETQYF	TGTGCCAGCAGTTCCCCCCCCGGGGGGGGAGGAGAGACCCAGTACTTC
medium-sized	TRBV25-1	NA	TRBJ1-5	CASSPSGRGGNQPQHF	TGTGCCAGCAGTCCCTCCGGGAGGGGGGGTAATCAGCCCCAGCATTTT
medium-sized	TRBV30	NA	TRBJ2-5	CAWSFKRETQYF	TGTGCCTGGAGCTTTAAGAGAGAGACCCAGTACTTC
NA	TRBV12-3/TRBV12-4	NA	TRBJ1-5	CASNPGNNQPQHF	TGTGCCAGCAACCCAGGGAACAATCAGCCCCAGCATTTT
few	TRBV28	TRBD2	TRBJ2-1	CASSLPTGSGTSGGLYNEQFF	TGTGCCAGCAGTTTACCAACAGGGTCCGGGACTAGCGGGGGACTCTACAATGAGCAGTTCTTC
medium-sized	TRBV24-1	NA	TRBJ2-2	CATRRGRGTGELFF	TGTGCCACCAGAAGGGGTCGAGGCACCGGGGAGCTGTTTTTT